The clone carrying this T cell receptor (beta chain) was recorded many times. The antigen is undetermined. The sample is drawn from a study of identical twins. Findings and limits, study-wide: Within monozygotic twins, out-of-frame TCR alpha sharing was underestimated by the models. Insertion counts were lower in abundant cord blood beta clonotypes, a trend that memory repertoires did not show.

Template switching supplied a universal primer site; unique molecular identifiers were carried on the cDNA. TCRdb used MiXCR to reprocess the 5' RACE reads, holding one entry per CDR3 protein. The table records 1.5 million to 2 million distinct CDR3 sequences, around a third of them present only once. In germline, CDR1 is SQVTM, CDR2 ANQGSEA. The CDR3 runs 12 residues. V lost 4 bases, J lost 7 bases, and 10 bases lay in between. The TCR sequence derives from a newborn girl in good health. Sequenced: cord blood. The chain uses TRBV29-1 and TRBJ1-4; TRBD1 is a possible D gene (5 bases). The CDR3, as DNA: TGCAGCGTTGCGGGGCAGGGTGAAAAACTGTTTTTT. This translates into CSVAGQGEKLFF.